The 8 T cell receptor beta chains below were found in one sample sequenced in a study of blood T cell repertoires in COVID-19. TCRdb's copy holds only in-frame clones and misses some; the assay was immunoSEQ multiplex PCR. The sample holds over 250,000 clones, about 91% seen once. Input material: PBMCs or T cells enriched from blood (not recorded which). These receptor sequences come from a woman under 30 who had recovered from COVID-19.

The V gene is TRBV7-2, the J gene TRBJ1-5; weak D call: TRBD1 (6 bases). V lost 5 bases and J 3 bases, leaving 17 bases between the germline ends. The CDR3 extends over 16 amino acids. CDR1 is SGHTA and CDR2 is FQGNSA in the germline V gene. The CDR3 DNA reads TGTGCCAGCAGCAGTTGGGGGGGCGCGGCCAATCAGCCCCAGCATTTT. Protein: CASSSWGGAANQPQHF.

The chain has TRBV29-1 and TRBJ1-1; D not resolved. Germline lookup yields CDR1 SQVTM and CDR2 ANQGSEA. V lost 5 bases and J 6 bases, leaving 10 bases between the germline ends. There are 11 residues in the CDR3. This CDR3 reads CSVTGVPEAFF. CDR3 sequence (DNA): TGCAGCGTTACCGGGGTCCCTGAAGCTTTCTTT.

The rearrangement uses TRBV19 and TRBJ1-2, with 7 bases lining up with TRBD1. V shed 3 bases and J 5 bases; nucleotides not matched to a gene: 6. Germline-derived CDR1 and CDR2 are LNHDA and SQIVND (reference sequence). The CDR3 runs to 14 residues. This CDR3 is CASSMWGTDYGYTF. CDR3 DNA sequence: TGTGCCAGTAGTATGTGGGGGACAGATTATGGCTACACCTTC.

The chain employs TRBV7-8 and TRBJ1-3; 7 bases map to TRBD1. Germline loops: CDR1 SGHVS, CDR2 FQNEAQ. CDR3 size: 13 residues. Trimming cost V 8 bases and J 4 bases; bases outside gene matches: 5. CDR3 nucleotide sequence: TGTGCCAGCCGCCGGGACAGCGGAAACACCATATATTTT. Protein sequence: CASRRDSGNTIYF.

V and J are TRBV19 and TRBJ1-1, with D unclear. Germline assignment: CDR1 LNHDA and CDR2 SQIVND (reference sequence). V gave up 3 bases and J gave up 1 base, with 9 bases separating them. There are 14 residues in the CDR3. The DNA for the CDR3 is TGTGCCAGTAGTATTCGGTCCCCGAACACTGAAGCTTTCTTT. It codes for CASSIRSPNTEAFF.

V is TRBV7-2 and J is TRBJ2-1; a possible D gene is TRBD2 (6 bases). V was clipped by 1 base and J by 5 bases, with 12 bases between them. The germline V gene encodes CDR1 SGHTA and CDR2 FQGNSA. The CDR3 is made up of 15 amino acids. DNA of the CDR3: TGTGCCAGCAGCTTAGGGAGGGCCGGGAACAATGAGCAGTTCTTC. Amino acids: CASSLGRAGNNEQFF.

The V and J genes are TRBV5-6 and TRBJ2-7, with TRBD2 as a possible D gene (5 bases). The germline V gene encodes CDR1 SGHDT and CDR2 YYEEEE. The CDR3 covers 15 residues. V lost 2 bases and J 2 bases, leaving 14 bases between the germline ends. This CDR3 reads CASSFSPGETYEQYF. The CDR3, as DNA: TGTGCCAGCAGCTTCTCACCCGGGGAGACCTACGAGCAGTACTTC.

The CDR3 protein is CSVTRGQGPLYGYTF. DNA of the CDR3: TGCAGCGTAACCCGAGGACAGGGACCCCTCTATGGCTACACCTTC. The chain links TRBV29-1 to TRBJ1-2, with 8 bases that match TRBD1. This CDR3 contains 15 residues. The junction had 13 bases not matched to a gene; V was cut back by 6 bases and J by 4 bases. From germline, CDR1 is SQVTM and CDR2 ANQGSEA.